A single sample gave rise to the 22 T cell receptor beta chains below, sequenced in a study of T-cell memory formation after mild COVID-19. TCRdb itself ran the 5' RACE reads through MiXCR, one entry per CDR3 protein. The data hold 75,000 to 95,000 distinct CDR3 sequences, with approximately 13% observed a single time. Specimen: PBMCs or a T cell subset sorted from them (not recorded which). The source is an adult woman who had mild COVID-19 (a few samples of this study predate the infection). Cell type and time point are not known.

The chain is built from TRBV27 and TRBJ2-2; 7 bases are shared with TRBD1. Germline V gene sequence: CDR1 MNHEY, CDR2 SMNVEV (reference sequence). CDR3 length: 12 amino acids. J was trimmed by 11 bases and V by 6 bases; bases with no gene match: 6. The CDR3, as DNA: TGTGCCAGCAGAGACAGGGCAAACGAGCTGTTTTTT. Translated: CASRDRANELFF.

The V and J genes are TRBV7-3 and TRBJ2-1; the D gene is possibly TRBD2 (6 bases). The CDR3 is made up of 14 amino acids. Germline V gene data show CDR1 as SGHTA and CDR2 as FQGTGA. The V end lost 5 bases, the J end lost 4 bases, and 12 bases lay between the germline ends. In DNA form, the CDR3 reads TGTGCCAGCAGCCCCTCGGGGGAATACAATGAGCAGTTCTTC. Protein sequence: CASSPSGEYNEQFF.

This chain uses TRBV12-3 or TRBV12-4 with TRBJ2-7, with 8 bases lining up with TRBD2. V was clipped by 6 bases and J by 5 bases; unmatched bases: 9. The CDR3 extends over 14 amino acids. In nucleotides, the CDR3 is TGTGCCAGCAGCCCGACGCCGGGGGGGAACGAGCAGTACTTC. This codes for CASSPTPGGNEQYF.

A few counts support this clonotype. The chain employs TRBV20-1 and TRBJ2-7; TRBD2 is a possible D gene (6 bases). V gave up 1 base and J gave up 2 bases, with 15 bases separating them. CDR1 is DFQATT and CDR2 is SNEGSKA in the germline V gene (reference sequence). This CDR3 is 15 amino acids long. In nucleotides, the CDR3 is TGCAGTGCTAGAGTGGGGGGTTGGCTCCCCTACGAGCAGTACTTC. Translation gives CSARVGGWLPYEQYF.

The V gene is TRBV30, the J gene TRBJ2-7, with a possible D match to TRBD2 (5 bases). V lost 7 bases, J lost 6 bases, and 10 bases lay in between. CDR1 and CDR2 (germline): GTSNPN, SVGIG (reference sequence). The length of the CDR3 is 10 residues. The CDR3 reads CALTNPEQYF. The DNA of the CDR3 is TGTGCCTTGACTAACCCCGAGCAGTACTTC.

This chain connects TRBV2 to TRBJ2-7, with D maybe TRBD1 (6 bases). The germline V gene encodes CDR1 SNHLY and CDR2 FYNNEI. Trimming stripped 6 bases from V and 2 bases from J, with 14 bases between. This CDR3 has 14 residues. CDR3 coding DNA: TGTGCCAGCAGAGAGACAGGCCGGACCTACGAGCAGTACTTC. Translated, it gives CASRETGRTYEQYF.

The chain carries TRBV30 and TRBJ2-7; 8 bases match TRBD1. CDR3 length: 16 amino acids. V dropped 3 bases and J dropped 0; count of bases not matched to a gene: 10. Germline V gene data show CDR1 as GTSNPN and CDR2 as SVGIG (reference sequence). Here the CDR3 DNA reads TGTGCCTGGAGATACAGGGGGACCAAGCTCTCCTACGAGCAGTACTTC. Residues: CAWRYRGTKLSYEQYF.

The V gene is TRBV7-9, the J gene TRBJ2-4, with TRBD1 matching 8 bases. The V segment lost 8 bases and the J segment 8 bases; nucleotides outside the gene matches: 8. This CDR3 is built from 13 residues. Germline V gives CDR1 SEHNR, CDR2 FQNEAQ (reference sequence). Written as DNA, the CDR3 is TGTGCCAGCCAGAGACAGGGGCGGGACATTCAGTACTTC. Its translation is CASQRQGRDIQYF.

This clonotype was observed a few times. This chain connects TRBV4-1 to TRBJ1-1, with D maybe TRBD1 (5 bases). CDR1 is MGHRA, CDR2 YSYEKL, per germline. This CDR3 comprises 14 residues. Between the trimmed V and J ends, which lost 4 bases and 1 base, there was a span of 10 bases. CDR3 protein: CASSLGLPNTEAFF. CDR3 sequence (DNA): TGCGCCAGCAGCCTGGGACTCCCGAACACTGAAGCTTTCTTT.

The sample holds a few counts of this clonotype. J is TRBJ2-7 and V is TRBV2; 8 bases fit TRBD2. The CDR3 loop spans 17 amino acids. In germline, CDR1 is SNHLY, CDR2 FYNNEI. V was clipped by 0 bases and J by 0 bases; unmatched bases: 7. CDR3 sequence: CASSEALGGRYSYEQYF. The CDR3 region has the DNA TGTGCCAGCAGTGAAGCGCTTGGCGGGAGGTACTCCTACGAGCAGTACTTC.

The chain joins TRBV9 to TRBJ2-3; D is unresolved. The CDR3 is 12 residues long. V was cut by 0 bases and J by 6 bases, with 5 bases left in between. Germline-derived CDR1 and CDR2 are SGDLS and YYNGEE. The CDR3 DNA reads as TGTGCCAGCAGCGTAGTTGCGGATACGCAGTATTTT. Protein sequence: CASSVVADTQYF.

This clonotype came up a few times. The chain carries TRBV6-1 and TRBJ2-1; D assignment may be TRBD1 or TRBD2 (6 bases each). Trimming left V 10 bases short and J 8 bases short, with 24 bases between. This CDR3 comprises 15 residues. The germline V gene has CDR1 MNHNS and CDR2 SASEGT. As DNA, the CDR3 is TGTGCCACCGGACTAACTCCGGGGACATCCGATGAGCAGTTCTTC. It translates to CATGLTPGTSDEQFF.

In this sample, this clonotype turned up once. This sequence joins TRBV5-1 and TRBJ2-3; no definite D call. The V end was cut by 5 bases, the J end by 2 bases, with 9 bases between. The CDR3 loop spans 13 amino acids. Per the germline V gene, CDR1 is SGHRS and CDR2 is YFSETQ. This CDR3 reads CASRGDSTDTQYF. The CDR3 DNA is TGCGCCAGCAGAGGAGACTCCACAGATACGCAGTATTTT.

The chain recombines TRBV7-2 with TRBJ2-1; D might be TRBD1 or TRBD2, each matching 6 bases. Germline V CDR1 and CDR2: SGHTA, FQGNSA. V lost 5 bases and J 6 bases, leaving 11 bases between the germline ends. CDR3 length: 13 amino acids. Here the CDR3 DNA reads TGTGCCAGCAGCATAAGGGGGGCCAATGAGCAGTTCTTC. Translation: CASSIRGANEQFF.

The gene calls are TRBV10-3 and TRBJ2-7, with a tentative D call TRBD2 (6 bases). V was shortened by 11 bases and J by 1 base, with 12 bases between the two germline ends. Germline CDR1 is ENHRY and CDR2 is SYGVKD. CDR3 size: 12 residues. In DNA, the CDR3 is TGTGCCTCTCAGGAGGGTTCCTACGAGCAGTACTTC. Encoded protein: CASQEGSYEQYF.

This clonotype was observed a few times. The chain uses TRBV2 and TRBJ2-7; D is possibly TRBD2 (6 bases). Germline V lookup: CDR1 SNHLY, CDR2 FYNNEI. The CDR3 loop spans 16 amino acids. The V and J ends lost 10 bases and 0 bases respectively, with 22 bases between them. The CDR3 sequence: CAIVKSSGSDSYEQYF. CDR3 sequence (DNA): TGTGCCATCGTAAAATCCTCCGGGAGCGACTCCTACGAGCAGTACTTC.

This clonotype occurred many times. The genes are TRBV12-3 or TRBV12-4 and TRBJ2-7, with 13 bases that match TRBD2. V lost 5 bases and J lost 5; bases outside the gene matches: 9. This CDR3 is 16 amino acids long. In DNA, the CDR3 is TGTGCCAGCAGTCAAGGACTAGCGGGAGAGGTCAACGAGCAGTACTTC. It specifies CASSQGLAGEVNEQYF.

The gene calls are TRBV7-9 and TRBJ1-1; D perhaps matches TRBD1 (5 bases). The CDR3 loop spans 14 amino acids. V was clipped by 4 bases and J by 8 bases, with 17 bases between them. Germline assignment: CDR1 SEHNR and CDR2 FQNEAQ (reference sequence). This CDR3 reads CASSSTDSNLEAFF. CDR3 nucleotide sequence: TGTGCCAGCAGCTCTACCGACAGCAACCTAGAAGCTTTCTTT.

The rearrangement joins TRBV7-2 to TRBJ2-1, with 7 bases fitting TRBD2. The CDR3 is 15 residues long. V shed 2 bases and J 4 bases; nucleotides not matched to a gene: 5. CDR1 is SGHTA and CDR2 is FQGNSA in the germline V gene. As DNA, the CDR3 is TGTGCCAGCAGCTTAATAGCGGGTTTGTACAATGAGCAGTTCTTC. It yields the protein CASSLIAGLYNEQFF.

V and J are TRBV18 and TRBJ2-2; D tentatively reads TRBD1 or TRBD2 (6 bases each). V was pared by 3 bases and J by 0 bases, with 29 bases between. The CDR3 has 22 amino acids. Looked up from germline, CDR1 is KGHSH and CDR2 is LQKENI. The DNA of the CDR3 is TGTGCCAGCTCACCGGATTCGATGGGGGGCGAATTTGAATCTCCGAACACCGGGGAGCTGTTTTTT. This gives the protein CASSPDSMGGEFESPNTGELFF.

Only a few counts were recorded for this clonotype. The V gene is TRBV24-1, the J gene TRBJ2-2; the match to TRBD2 covers 11 bases. This CDR3 region has 17 residues. Germline trimming cut 7 bases from V and 1 base from J; bases unmatched to any gene: 7. From germline, CDR1 is KGHDR and CDR2 SFDVKD. The CDR3 DNA sequence: TGTGCCACCAGCACGGGACTAGCGGAGATGAACACCGGGGAGCTGTTTTTT. It encodes CATSTGLAEMNTGELFF.

V is TRBV7-8 and J is TRBJ1-1; no firm D call. V was pared by 2 bases and J by 3 bases, with 10 bases between. Germline loops: CDR1 SGHVS, CDR2 FQNEAQ. The CDR3 totals 14 residues. Here the CDR3 reads CASSLWADDTEAFF. Written as DNA, the CDR3 is TGTGCCAGCAGCTTATGGGCAGATGACACTGAAGCTTTCTTT.